These 18 T cell receptor beta chains originate from one sample sequenced in a study of shared clonotypes between healthy human individuals. The method was immunoSEQ multiplex PCR; TCRdb's version includes in-frame clones alone and lacks a portion of them. Of approximately 640,000 clones listed, about 90% were seen once; the top ten hold more than 30%. Sample: memory CD8+ T cells from PBMCs. The subset was: CD45RO+ cells pooled with CCR7-negative TemRA cells. The receptors shown here come from a man between 18 and 29 years old in good health. Some clones in this sample may be carry-over from other donors' samples.

This chain uses TRBV27 with TRBJ2-1; 12 bases are a match to TRBD2. The V gene end was trimmed by 0 bases and the J gene end by 9 bases; junction bases not matched to a gene: 3. CDR1 is MNHEY and CDR2 is SMNVEV in the germline V gene (reference sequence). The CDR3 loop spans 15 amino acids. CDR3 amino acids: CASSLSTSGSAEQFF. CDR3 sequence (DNA): TGTGCCAGCAGTTTATCGACTAGCGGGAGCGCTGAGCAGTTCTTC.

The chain recombines TRBV4-1 with TRBJ2-7, with 9 bases fitting TRBD1. This CDR3 has 16 amino acids. With 5 bases clipped from V and 2 bases from J, the junction kept 10 bases outside the gene matches. Germline V gives CDR1 MGHRA, CDR2 YSYEKL. CDR3 DNA sequence: TGCGCCAGCAGCTCCATTTTGGACAGGGGCACCTACGAGCAGTACTTC. Translation gives CASSSILDRGTYEQYF.

The J gene is TRBJ2-2, the V gene TRBV13, with TRBD1 identical over 7 bases. V lost 5 bases, J lost 1 base, and 16 bases stayed unmatched. The CDR3 is made up of 19 amino acids. Germline CDR1 and CDR2: PRHDT and FYEKMQ (reference sequence). CDR3 sequence (DNA): TGTGCCAGCAGCCACCGAAGGGGGACAGATTCTATGAACACCGGGGAGCTGTTTTTT. Translated, it gives CASSHRRGTDSMNTGELFF. Combining the CDR3 with reference TRBV13 and TRBJ2-2 gives the whole variable domain AAGVIQSPRHLIKEKRETATLKCYPIPRHDTVYWYQQGPGQDPQFLISFYEKMQSDKGSIPDRFSAQQFSDYHSELNMSSLELGDSALYFCASSHRRGTDSMNTGELFFGEGSRLTVL.

The chain carries TRBV4-3 and TRBJ2-5; D might be TRBD1 (6 bases). The DNA end is more similar to TRBJ2-7, so the J call may be wrong. The CDR3 is 13 amino acids. The germline gives CDR1 LGHNA, CDR2 YSLEER. The CDR3 coding sequence is TGCGCCAGCAGCCAATCAGGGGAAGACGAGCAGTACTTC. Amino acid sequence: CASSQSGEDEQYF.

This chain links TRBV4-1 with TRBJ2-7, with 7 bases lining up with TRBD2. This CDR3 contains 15 residues. Per germline, CDR1 MGHRA and CDR2 YSYEKL. J lost 2 bases, V lost 0 bases, and 4 bases had no gene match. The CDR3 sequence is CASSQEGGSPYEQYF. CDR3 in DNA: TGCGCCAGCAGCCAAGAGGGCGGGAGTCCCTACGAGCAGTACTTC.

This clone is a singleton in its sample. This chain joins TRBV10-3 and TRBJ2-7; 14 bases match TRBD2. The V gene end was trimmed by 3 bases and the J gene end by 2 bases; junction bases not matched to a gene: 24. Germline V gives CDR1 ENHRY, CDR2 SYGVKD. The CDR3 loop spans 23 amino acids. CDR3 protein: CAISDQGAGLAGAHNPSPYEQYF. The CDR3, as DNA: TGTGCCATCAGTGACCAGGGGGCGGGACTAGCGGGAGCGCATAACCCCAGCCCCTACGAGCAGTACTTC.

The rearrangement uses TRBV2 and TRBJ2-7; 11 bases agree with TRBD1. The CDR3 has 16 amino acids. V dropped 3 bases and J dropped 0; count of bases not matched to a gene: 4. Germline lookup yields CDR1 SNHLY and CDR2 FYNNEI. The CDR3 DNA reads TGTGCCAGCAGTGAGTCCGGGACAGGGGGCTCCTACGAGCAGTACTTC. It is translated as CASSESGTGGSYEQYF. Full variable domain (remainder filled in from reference TRBV2 and TRBJ2-7): EPEVTQTPSHQVTQMGQEVILRCVPISNHLYFYWYRQILGQKVEFLVSFYNNEISEKSEIFDDQFSVERPDGSNFTLKIRSTKLEDSAMYFCASSESGTGGSYEQYFGPGTRLTVT.

The chain employs TRBV28 and TRBJ1-2, with 7 bases matching TRBD1. V dropped 6 bases and J dropped 1; count of bases not matched to a gene: 8. Germline assignment: CDR1 MDHEN and CDR2 SYDVKM. CDR3 length: 15 amino acids. CDR3 in amino acids: CASSPGRGNNYGYTF. In DNA form, the CDR3 reads TGTGCCAGCAGCCCCGGCAGGGGGAATAACTATGGCTACACCTTC.

The chain has TRBV5-1 and TRBJ2-7; the D gene is possibly TRBD1 (6 bases). CDR3 length: 14 amino acids. Trimming shortened V by 3 bases and J by 0 bases, and 10 bases separated the two germline ends. Germline assignment: CDR1 SGHRS and CDR2 YFSETQ. DNA for the CDR3: TGCGCCAGCAGCTGGGGGACAAGCTCCTACGAGCAGTACTTC. Protein: CASSWGTSSYEQYF.

The chain employs TRBV2 and TRBJ1-1; D unresolved. Germline lookup yields CDR1 SNHLY and CDR2 FYNNEI. The V gene lost 1 base and the J gene lost 3 bases, with 18 bases spanning the gap. This CDR3 has 17 residues. This CDR3 reads CASSEESGYQIDTEAFF. For the CDR3, the DNA is TGTGCCAGCAGTGAAGAATCCGGCTACCAGATCGACACTGAAGCTTTCTTT.

Concerning this clone: At one end, the junction sequence differs from germline, possibly due to a read error. This chain connects TRBV27 to TRBJ1-5, with D perhaps TRBD1 (6 bases). The CDR3 loop spans 14 amino acids. The germline gives CDR1 MNHEY, CDR2 SMNVEV (reference sequence). DNA of the CDR3: TGTGTCAGCAAGTACAGGGATGGCAATCAGCCCCAGCATTTT. This gives the protein CVSKYRDGNQPQHF.

The J gene is TRBJ1-2, the V gene TRBV7-8; 9 nucleotides agree with TRBD1. This CDR3 is 15 amino acids long. With V trimmed by 5 bases and J by 7 bases, 11 bases remained unmatched. The V gene's germline CDR1 is SGHVS and CDR2 FQNEAQ. The CDR3 bases are TGTGCCAGCAGCGAATGGACAGGGGTGTTGTTTGGCTACACCTTC. Its protein is CASSEWTGVLFGYTF.

This clone was seen a few times. The rearrangement links TRBV21-1 to TRBJ2-2. TRBV21-1 is labeled a pseudogene. The CDR3 consists of 13 residues. Here the CDR3 reads CASILGTSGELFF. The CDR3 DNA reads TGTGCCAGCATTCTAGGGACGTCGGGGGAGCTGTTTTTT.

The chain joins TRBV30 to TRBJ2-7, with TRBD1 identical over 9 bases. Trimming took 2 bases from V and 9 from J; bases not matched to a gene: 26. The CDR3 is 19 residues long. Germline V lookup: CDR1 GTSNPN, CDR2 SVGIG (reference sequence). The chain's CDR3 is CAWSHDRGRILNLRVGQYF. The CDR3 nucleotides are TGTGCCTGGAGTCACGACAGGGGGAGAATTCTCAATCTACGAGTCGGGCAGTACTTC.

The chain recombines TRBV14 with TRBJ1-2, with unresolved D. With 4 bases removed from V and 3 bases from J, the gap between germline ends came to 15 bases. Germline CDR1 reads SGHDN; CDR2 reads FVKESK. The CDR3 runs 15 residues. The chain's CDR3 is CASSPAGFPDYGYTF. The CDR3 nucleotides read TGTGCCAGCAGCCCTGCTGGGTTTCCGGACTATGGCTACACCTTC. The full variable domain, completed using reference TRBV14 and TRBJ1-2, is EAGVTQFPSHSVIEKGQTVTLRCDPISGHDNLYWYRRVMGKEIKFLLHFVKESKQDESGMPNNRFLAERTGGTYSTLKVQPAELEDSGVYFCASSPAGFPDYGYTFGSGTRLTVV.

The chain combines TRBV7-9 with TRBJ2-1, with a possible D match to TRBD1 (6 bases). The V and J ends lost 4 bases and 0 bases respectively, with 19 bases between them. Germline V gives CDR1 SEHNR, CDR2 FQNEAQ (reference sequence). The CDR3 length is 18 residues. Here the CDR3 reads CASSSSAGTHSSYNEQFF. The CDR3 DNA reads TGTGCCAGCAGCTCCTCCGCCGGGACACACAGCTCCTACAATGAGCAGTTCTTC.

This clone was seen a few times. The chain carries TRBV27 and TRBJ2-1; 9 nucleotides agree with TRBD2. V was pared by 6 bases and J by 9 bases, with 15 bases of the junction left unmatched. There are 16 residues in the CDR3. CDR1 is MNHEY, CDR2 SMNVEV, per germline (reference sequence). The CDR3: CASSDHYSGRSAEQFF. CDR3 nucleotide sequence: TGTGCCAGCAGCGATCACTACAGCGGGAGGTCTGCTGAGCAGTTCTTC.

The chain employs TRBV28 and TRBJ1-4, with no clear D. The CDR3 contains 16 residues. The V gene lost 3 bases and the J gene lost 0 bases, with 11 bases spanning the gap. Per germline, CDR1 MDHEN and CDR2 SYDVKM. In nucleotides, the CDR3 is TGTGCCAGCAGTTTTCCCGGGCGTGCAACTAATGAAAAACTGTTTTTT. Translated: CASSFPGRATNEKLFF.